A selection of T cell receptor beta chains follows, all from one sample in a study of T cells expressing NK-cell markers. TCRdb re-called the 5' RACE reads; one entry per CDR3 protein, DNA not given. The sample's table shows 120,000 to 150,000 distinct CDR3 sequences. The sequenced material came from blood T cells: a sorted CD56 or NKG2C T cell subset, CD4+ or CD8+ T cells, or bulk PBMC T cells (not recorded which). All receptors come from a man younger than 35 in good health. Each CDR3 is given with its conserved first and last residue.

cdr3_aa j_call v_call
CASSRAGGSPYNEQFF TRBJ2-1 TRBV13
CASSLEVANSYNEQFF TRBJ2-1 TRBV11-2
CASRGGAGEYRGELFF TRBJ2-2 TRBV4-1
CASSLYHGELFF TRBJ2-2 TRBV5-1
CASSQELLSYNEQFF TRBJ2-1 TRBV14
CSARDRGDPTYEQYF TRBJ2-7 TRBV20-1
CATSRENQPQHF TRBJ1-5 TRBV15
CASSFLGTGLYNEQFF TRBJ2-1 TRBV27
CASSQDFTTGSYEQYF TRBJ2-7 TRBV4-3
CASSPLAGVQNIQYF TRBJ2-4 TRBV18
CSVDLSGSPGELFF TRBJ2-2 TRBV29-1
CATSDSPGQRFF TRBJ2-1 TRBV24-1
CASSLVGAAGLAGNEQFF TRBJ2-1 TRBV11-2
CASSSRQGLQYF TRBJ2-7 TRBV28
CATSDNEATAYYGYTF TRBJ1-2 TRBV24-1
CSLKTGMNTEAFF TRBJ1-1 TRBV29-1
CASRAGGLSEAFF TRBJ1-1 TRBV10-2
CASSLSSGLGEKLFF TRBJ1-4 TRBV27
CASSLFPRLAGENTGELFF TRBJ2-2 TRBV11-2
CASSLVRLAGSEQFF TRBJ2-1 TRBV7-6
CASSQIRADYGYTF TRBJ1-2 TRBV11-2
CSARPLAGGYEQYF TRBJ2-7 TRBV20-1
CASSYSQGAEAFF TRBJ1-1 TRBV6-6
CSARERLAPYNEQFF TRBJ2-1 TRBV20-1
CASSSTLYEQYF TRBJ2-7 TRBV7-9
CSVVDRDSFQYF TRBJ2-5 TRBV29-1
CAFDTSGGYNEQFF TRBJ2-1 TRBV30
CASSLGSRGREETQYF TRBJ2-5 TRBV27
CASSQEWTAYGYTF TRBJ1-2 TRBV4-3